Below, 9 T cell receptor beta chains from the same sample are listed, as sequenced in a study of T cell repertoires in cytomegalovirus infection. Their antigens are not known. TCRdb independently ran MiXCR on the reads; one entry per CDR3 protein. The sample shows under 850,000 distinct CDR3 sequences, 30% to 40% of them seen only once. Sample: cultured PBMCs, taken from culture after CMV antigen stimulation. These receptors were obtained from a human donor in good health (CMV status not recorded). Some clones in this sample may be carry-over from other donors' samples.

This CDR3 reads CASSQEGYGPDTQYF. The CDR3 coding sequence is TGCGCCAGCAGCCAAGAAGGGTACGGGCCAGATACGCAGTATTTT. The chain has TRBV4-3 and TRBJ2-3, with no clear D. CDR3 length equals 15 residues. CDR1 is LGHNA and CDR2 is YSLEER in the germline V gene. V shed 0 bases and J shed 4 bases, with 11 bases lying between them.

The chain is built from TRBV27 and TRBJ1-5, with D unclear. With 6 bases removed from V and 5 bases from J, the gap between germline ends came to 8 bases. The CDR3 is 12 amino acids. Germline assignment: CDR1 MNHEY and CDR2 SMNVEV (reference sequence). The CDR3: CASRVGDQPQHF. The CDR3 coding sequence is TGTGCCAGCAGGGTTGGGGATCAGCCCCAGCATTTT.

The CDR3 sequence is CATAAGEETQYF. As DNA, the CDR3 is TGTGCCACAGCCGCAGGGGAGGAGACCCAGTACTTC. The chain is built from TRBV24-1 and TRBJ2-5, with D perhaps matching TRBD1 (6 bases). CDR3 length equals 12 residues. CDR1 is KGHDR, CDR2 SFDVKD, per germline. V shed 10 bases and J shed 5 bases, with 13 bases lying between them.

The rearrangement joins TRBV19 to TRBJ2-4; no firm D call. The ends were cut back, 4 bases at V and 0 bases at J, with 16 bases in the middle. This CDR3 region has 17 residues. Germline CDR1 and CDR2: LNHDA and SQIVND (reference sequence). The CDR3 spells CASSTLKDKLAKNIQYF. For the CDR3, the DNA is TGTGCCAGTAGTACGCTCAAAGATAAATTAGCCAAAAACATTCAGTACTTC.

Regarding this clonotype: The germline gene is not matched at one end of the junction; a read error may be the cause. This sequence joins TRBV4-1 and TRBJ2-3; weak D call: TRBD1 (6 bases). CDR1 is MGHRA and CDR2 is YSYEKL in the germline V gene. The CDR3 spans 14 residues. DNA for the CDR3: TGTGCCAGCAGCCAAGATCAACGAGGGGACACTCAGTATTTT. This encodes CASSQDQRGDTQYF.

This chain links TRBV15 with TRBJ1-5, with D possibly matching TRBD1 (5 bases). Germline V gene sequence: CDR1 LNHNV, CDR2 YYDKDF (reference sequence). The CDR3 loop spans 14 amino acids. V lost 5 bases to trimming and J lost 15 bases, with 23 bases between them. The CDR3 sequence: CATSSRFGDPEGHF. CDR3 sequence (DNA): TGTGCCACCAGCTCCCGATTCGGGGACCCCGAAGGGCATTTT.

CDR3 region: CASSRHRTEMNTEAFF. CDR3 nucleotides: TGTGCCAGCAGCCGCCATAGAACAGAGATGAACACTGAAGCTTTCTTT. This chain links TRBV7-9 with TRBJ1-1; D is undetermined. Germline V gene lookup returns CDR1 SEHNR and CDR2 FQNEAQ (reference sequence). Trimming shortened V by 5 bases and J by 0 bases, and 16 bases separated the two germline ends. CDR3 length: 16 residues.

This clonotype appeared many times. DNA of the CDR3: TGTGCTAGTGGTTTGGAGGGGAGGGAGACCCAGTACTTC. Its translation is CASGLEGRETQYF. The rearrangement links TRBV12-5 to TRBJ2-5; TRBD2 might be the D (6 bases). There are 13 residues in the CDR3. Germline CDR1 reads LGHNT; CDR2 reads FRNRAP. Trimming pared 1 base from V and 5 bases from J, leaving 8 bases between.

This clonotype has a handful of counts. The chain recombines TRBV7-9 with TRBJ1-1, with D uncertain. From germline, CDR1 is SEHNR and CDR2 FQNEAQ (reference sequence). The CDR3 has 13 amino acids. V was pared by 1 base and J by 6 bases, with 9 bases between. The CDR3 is CASSLGHLAEAFF. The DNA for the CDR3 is TGTGCCAGCAGCTTAGGACACCTAGCTGAAGCTTTCTTT.